One and the same sample provided the 3 T cell receptor beta chains below, sequenced in a study of PD-1 blockade in classical Hodgkin lymphoma. Every single patient, without exception, relapsed after autologous stem cell transplantation, and brentuximab vedotin exposure varied. Produced via immunoSEQ multiplex PCR; TCRdb's table is partial and in-frame only. The sample consists of around 36,000 clones, approximately 87% of them appearing once. The source was peripheral blood mononuclear cells (PBMCs), collected at baseline. Source of these receptors: a human donor with classical Hodgkin lymphoma.

The chain carries TRBV5-1 and TRBJ2-2; D uncertain. The CDR3 has 14 amino acids. Trimming took 1 base from V and 6 from J, leaving 10 bases between them. Germline CDR1 SGHRS, CDR2 YFSETQ. CDR3: CASSLPTTSGELFF. DNA for the CDR3: TGCGCCAGCAGCTTGCCGACGACCTCCGGGGAGCTGTTTTTT.

V gene TRBV7-9 combines with J gene TRBJ2-1, with 8 bases lining up with TRBD2. Germline V gene data show CDR1 as SEHNR and CDR2 as FQNEAQ (reference sequence). V lost 6 bases and J lost 3; bases outside the gene matches: 10. The CDR3 is 16 amino acids. CDR3 sequence (DNA): TGTGCCAGCAGGTTCGAGAGGGCGGGGGGCTACAATGAGCAGTTCTTC. Translation: CASRFERAGGYNEQFF. The full variable domain, completed using reference TRBV7-9 and TRBJ2-1, is DTGVSQNPRHKITKRGQNVTFRCDPISEHNRLYWYRQTLGQGPEFLTYFQNEAQLEKSRLLSDRFSAERPKGSFSTLEIQRTEQGDSAMYLCASRFERAGGYNEQFFGPGTRLTVL.

The V call is TRBV28, the J call TRBJ1-2; D remains ambiguous. The CDR3 has 12 residues. The germline CDR1 and CDR2 sequences are MDHEN and SYDVKM. V was clipped by 2 bases and J by 7 bases, with 8 bases between them. The CDR3 reads CASSLPSSGYTF. In nucleotides, the CDR3 is TGTGCCAGCAGTTTACCCTCAAGTGGCTACACCTTC.